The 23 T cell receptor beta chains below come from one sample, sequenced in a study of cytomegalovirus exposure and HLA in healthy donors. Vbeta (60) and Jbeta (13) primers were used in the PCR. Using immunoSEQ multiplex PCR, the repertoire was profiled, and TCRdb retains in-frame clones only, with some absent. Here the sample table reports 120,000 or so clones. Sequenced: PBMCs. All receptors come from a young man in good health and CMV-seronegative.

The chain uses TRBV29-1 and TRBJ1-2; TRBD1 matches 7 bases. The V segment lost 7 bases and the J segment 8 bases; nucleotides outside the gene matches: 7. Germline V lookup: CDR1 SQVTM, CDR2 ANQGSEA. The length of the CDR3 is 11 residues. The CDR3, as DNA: TGCAGCGCCCGGACAGGCACCGGCTACACCTTC. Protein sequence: CSARTGTGYTF.

CDR3 DNA sequence: TGCGCCAGCAGCTTACCGGGACTAGCGGGGGGGGACACAGATACGCAGTATTTT. Amino acid sequence: CASSLPGLAGGDTDTQYF. The rearrangement joins TRBV5-1 to TRBJ2-3, with 16 bases aligning to TRBD2. In germline, CDR1 is SGHRS, CDR2 YFSETQ. The CDR3 totals 18 residues. V shed 2 bases, J shed 2 bases, and the junction held 5 bases outside the gene matches. The variable domain in full, with the rest retrieved from reference TRBV5-1 and TRBJ2-3, is KAGVTQTPRYLIKTRGQQVTLSCSPISGHRSVSWYQQTPGQGLQFLFEYFSETQRNKGNFPGRFSGRQFSNSRSEMNVSTLELGDSALYLCASSLPGLAGGDTDTQYFGPGTRLTVL.

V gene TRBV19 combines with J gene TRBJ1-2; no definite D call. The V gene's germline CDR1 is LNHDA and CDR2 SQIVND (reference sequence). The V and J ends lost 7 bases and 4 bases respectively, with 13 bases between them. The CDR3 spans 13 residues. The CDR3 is CASKADSLYGYTF. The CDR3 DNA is TGTGCCAGTAAGGCGGATTCCCTCTATGGCTACACCTTC.

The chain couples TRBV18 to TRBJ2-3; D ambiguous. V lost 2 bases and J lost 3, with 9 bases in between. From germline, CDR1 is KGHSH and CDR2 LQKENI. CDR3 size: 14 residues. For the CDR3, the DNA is TGTGCCAGCTCACCAGTCCTAAGTACAGATACGCAGTATTTT. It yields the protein CASSPVLSTDTQYF. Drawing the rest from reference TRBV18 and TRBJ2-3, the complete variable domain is NAGVMQNPRHLVRRRGQEARLRCSPMKGHSHVYWYRQLPEEGLKFMVYLQKENIIDESGMPKERFSAEFPKEGPSILRIQQVVRGDSAAYFCASSPVLSTDTQYFGPGTRLTVL.

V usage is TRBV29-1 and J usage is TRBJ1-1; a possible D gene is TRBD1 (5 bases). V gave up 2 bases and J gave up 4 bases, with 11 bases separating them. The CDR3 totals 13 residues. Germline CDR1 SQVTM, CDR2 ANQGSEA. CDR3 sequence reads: CSVEMGEGTEAFF. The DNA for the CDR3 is TGCAGCGTTGAAATGGGGGAGGGCACTGAAGCTTTCTTT.

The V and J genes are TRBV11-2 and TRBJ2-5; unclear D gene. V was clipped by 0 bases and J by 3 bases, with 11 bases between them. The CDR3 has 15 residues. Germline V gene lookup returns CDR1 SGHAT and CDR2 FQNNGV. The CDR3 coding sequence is TGTGCCAGCAGCTTAGAAGGAGCGCCTGAAGAGACCCAGTACTTC. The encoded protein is CASSLEGAPEETQYF.

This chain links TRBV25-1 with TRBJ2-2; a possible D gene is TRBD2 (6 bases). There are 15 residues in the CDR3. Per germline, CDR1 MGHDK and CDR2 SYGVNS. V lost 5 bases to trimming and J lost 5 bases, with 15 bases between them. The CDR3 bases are TGTGCCAGCAGTATAAACACGGGGAGGACCGGGGAGCTGTTTTTT. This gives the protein CASSINTGRTGELFF.

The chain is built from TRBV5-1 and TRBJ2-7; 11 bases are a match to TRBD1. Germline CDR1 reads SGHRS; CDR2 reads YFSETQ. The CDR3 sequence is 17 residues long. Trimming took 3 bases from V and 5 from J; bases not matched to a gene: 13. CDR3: CASSWGQGVYGPDEQYF. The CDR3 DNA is TGCGCCAGCAGCTGGGGACAGGGGGTTTATGGTCCGGACGAGCAGTACTTC.

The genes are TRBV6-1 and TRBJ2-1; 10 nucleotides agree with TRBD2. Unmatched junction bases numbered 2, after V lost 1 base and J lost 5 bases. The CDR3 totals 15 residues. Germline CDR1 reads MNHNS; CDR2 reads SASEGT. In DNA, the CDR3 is TGTGCCAGCAGTGAAGGGACTAGCGGACACAATGAGCAGTTCTTC. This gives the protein CASSEGTSGHNEQFF.

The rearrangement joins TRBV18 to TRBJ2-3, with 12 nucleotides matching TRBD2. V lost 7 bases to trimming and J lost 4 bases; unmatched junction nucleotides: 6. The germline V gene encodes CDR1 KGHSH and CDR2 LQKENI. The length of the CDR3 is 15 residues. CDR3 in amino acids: CASCGLAGTADTQYF. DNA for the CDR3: TGTGCCAGCTGCGGACTAGCGGGAACGGCAGATACGCAGTATTTT.

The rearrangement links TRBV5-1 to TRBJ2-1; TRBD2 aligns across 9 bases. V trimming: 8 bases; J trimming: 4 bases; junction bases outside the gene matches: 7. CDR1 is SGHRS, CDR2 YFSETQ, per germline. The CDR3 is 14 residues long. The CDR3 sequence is CASDAGGNYNEQFF. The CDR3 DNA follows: TGCGCCAGTGATGCGGGGGGGAATTACAATGAGCAGTTCTTC.

The CDR3, as DNA: TGTGCCAGCAGGTTGTCCAGGGGGCTCTTCGGTGAGCAGTTCTTC. Its translation: CASRLSRGLFGEQFF. V is TRBV7-8 and J is TRBJ2-1; 8 bases line up with TRBD1. The CDR3 loop spans 15 amino acids. The germline V gene encodes CDR1 SGHVS and CDR2 FQNEAQ. With V trimmed by 6 bases and J by 9 bases, 13 bases remained unmatched.

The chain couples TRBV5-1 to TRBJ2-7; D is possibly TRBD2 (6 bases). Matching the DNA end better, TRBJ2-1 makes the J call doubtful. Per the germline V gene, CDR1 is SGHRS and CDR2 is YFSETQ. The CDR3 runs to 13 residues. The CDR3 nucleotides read TGCGCCAGCAGCTCGGACTACAACAATGAGCAGTTCTTC. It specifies CASSSDYNNEQFF.

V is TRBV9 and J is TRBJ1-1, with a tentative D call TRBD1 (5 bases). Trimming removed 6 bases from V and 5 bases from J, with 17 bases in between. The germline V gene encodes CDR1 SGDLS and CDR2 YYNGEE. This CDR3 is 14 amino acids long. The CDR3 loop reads CASTTGPLGTEAFF. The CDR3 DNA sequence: TGTGCCAGCACTACAGGCCCCCTGGGGACTGAAGCTTTCTTT.

The CDR3 region is CASRSGVMNTEAFF. CDR3 nucleotide sequence: TGCGCCAGCAGAAGCGGGGTAATGAACACTGAAGCTTTCTTT. The J gene is TRBJ1-1, the V gene TRBV5-1, with D unclear. Germline V lookup: CDR1 SGHRS, CDR2 YFSETQ. The CDR3 covers 14 residues. Trimming pared 5 bases from V and 0 bases from J, leaving 11 bases between.

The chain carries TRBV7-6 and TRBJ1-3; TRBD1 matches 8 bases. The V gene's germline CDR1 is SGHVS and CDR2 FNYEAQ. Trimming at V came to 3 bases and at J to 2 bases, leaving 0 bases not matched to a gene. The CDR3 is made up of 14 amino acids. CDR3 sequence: CASSFRGPGNTIYF. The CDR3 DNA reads TGTGCCAGCAGCTTCAGGGGGCCTGGAAACACCATATATTTT.

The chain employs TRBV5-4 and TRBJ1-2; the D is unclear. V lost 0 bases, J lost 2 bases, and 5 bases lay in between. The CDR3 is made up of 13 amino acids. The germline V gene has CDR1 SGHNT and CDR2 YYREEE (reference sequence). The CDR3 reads CASSLAQNYGYTF. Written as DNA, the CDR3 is TGTGCCAGCAGCTTGGCACAGAACTATGGCTACACCTTC.

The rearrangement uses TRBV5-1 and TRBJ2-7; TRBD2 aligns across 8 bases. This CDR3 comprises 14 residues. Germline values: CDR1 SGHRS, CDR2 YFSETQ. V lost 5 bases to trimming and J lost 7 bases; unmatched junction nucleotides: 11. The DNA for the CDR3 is TGCGCCAGCAGGAAGCGGGAGACTTTGGAGGAGCAGTACTTC. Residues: CASRKRETLEEQYF.

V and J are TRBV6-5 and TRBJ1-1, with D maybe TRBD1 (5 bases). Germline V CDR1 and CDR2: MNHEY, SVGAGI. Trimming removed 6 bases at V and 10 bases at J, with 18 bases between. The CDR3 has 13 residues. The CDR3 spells CASSLMAGHRAFF. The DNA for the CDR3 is TGTGCCAGCAGCCTAATGGCGGGGCACCGAGCTTTCTTT.

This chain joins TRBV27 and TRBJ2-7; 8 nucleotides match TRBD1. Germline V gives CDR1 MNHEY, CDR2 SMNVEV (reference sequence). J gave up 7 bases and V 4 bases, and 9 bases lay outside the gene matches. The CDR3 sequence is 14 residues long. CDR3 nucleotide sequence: TGTGCCAGCAGTTCTCGGACAGGGTTTGGAGAGCAGTACTTC. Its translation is CASSSRTGFGEQYF.

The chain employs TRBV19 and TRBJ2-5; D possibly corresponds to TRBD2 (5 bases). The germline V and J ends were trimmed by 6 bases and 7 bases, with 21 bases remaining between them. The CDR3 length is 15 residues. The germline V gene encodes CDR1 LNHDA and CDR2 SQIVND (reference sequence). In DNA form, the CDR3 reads TGTGCCAGTAGATCGTTAACCGGGGTCCTGAGGACCCAGTACTTC. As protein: CASRSLTGVLRTQYF.

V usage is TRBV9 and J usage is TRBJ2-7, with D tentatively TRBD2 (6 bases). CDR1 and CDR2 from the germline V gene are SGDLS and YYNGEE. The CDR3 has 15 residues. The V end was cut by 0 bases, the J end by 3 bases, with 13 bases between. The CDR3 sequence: CASSVGNRGIYEQYF. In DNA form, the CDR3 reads TGTGCCAGCAGCGTAGGAAACCGCGGGATCTACGAGCAGTACTTC.

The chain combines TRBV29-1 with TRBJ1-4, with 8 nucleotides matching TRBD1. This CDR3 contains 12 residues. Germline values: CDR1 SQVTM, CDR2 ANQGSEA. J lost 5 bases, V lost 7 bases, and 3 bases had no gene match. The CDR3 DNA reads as TGCAGCGCGTGGACAGGGAATGAAAAACTGTTTTTT. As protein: CSAWTGNEKLFF. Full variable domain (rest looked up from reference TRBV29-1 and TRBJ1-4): SAVISQKPSRDICQRGTSLTIQCQVDSQVTMMFWYRQQPGQSLTLIATANQGSEATYESGFVIDKFPISRPNLTFSTLTVSNMSPEDSSIYLCSAWTGNEKLFFGSGTQLSVL.